This TCR beta chain was recorded in a study of blood T cell repertoires in COVID-19. The germline CDR1 and CDR2 sequences are SGHDN and FVKESK. Trimming cost V 6 bases and J 1 base, with 15 bases left between them. The CDR3 totals 15 residues. Source study methods: Reference gene primer amplification yielded estimated nucleated cell counts. Sequencing was performed with immunoSEQ multiplex PCR; in TCRdb, only in-frame clones are kept and a portion is missing. V and J calls and clone size follow that table, whereas D and trimming were derived from the DNA. The repertoire holds fewer than 350,000 clones, with roughly 86% as singletons. One Seattle source followed patients from active infection through their disease course.

The sample taken for sequencing was peripheral blood. The TCR originated in a man under 40 with COVID-19, enrolled during active disease. The chain has TRBV14 and TRBJ1-1, with D perhaps TRBD1 (5 bases). The CDR3 sequence: CASSRTTERNTEAFF. The CDR3 DNA is TGTGCCAGCAGTCGTACGACAGAGAGGAACACTGAAGCTTTCTTT.